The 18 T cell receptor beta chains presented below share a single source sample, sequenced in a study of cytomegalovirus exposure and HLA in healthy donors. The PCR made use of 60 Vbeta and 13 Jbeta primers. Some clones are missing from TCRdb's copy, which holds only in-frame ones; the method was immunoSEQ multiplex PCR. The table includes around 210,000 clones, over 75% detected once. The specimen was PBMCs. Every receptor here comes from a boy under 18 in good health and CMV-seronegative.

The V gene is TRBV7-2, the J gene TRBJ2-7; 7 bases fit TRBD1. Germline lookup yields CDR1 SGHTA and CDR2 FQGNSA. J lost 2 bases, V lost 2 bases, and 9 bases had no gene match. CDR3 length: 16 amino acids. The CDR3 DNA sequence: TGTGCCAGCAGCTTATGGGGCCCAGGGGGTGCCTACGAGCAGTACTTC. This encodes CASSLWGPGGAYEQYF.

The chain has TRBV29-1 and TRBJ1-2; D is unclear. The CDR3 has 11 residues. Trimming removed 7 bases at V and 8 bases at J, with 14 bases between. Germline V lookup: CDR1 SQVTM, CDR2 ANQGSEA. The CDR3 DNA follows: TGCAGCGCCGCCGGGGTACCCGGCTACACCTTC. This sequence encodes CSAAGVPGYTF. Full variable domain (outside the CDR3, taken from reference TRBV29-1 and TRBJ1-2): SAVISQKPSRDICQRGTSLTIQCQVDSQVTMMFWYRQQPGQSLTLIATANQGSEATYESGFVIDKFPISRPNLTFSTLTVSNMSPEDSSIYLCSAAGVPGYTFGSGTRLTVV.

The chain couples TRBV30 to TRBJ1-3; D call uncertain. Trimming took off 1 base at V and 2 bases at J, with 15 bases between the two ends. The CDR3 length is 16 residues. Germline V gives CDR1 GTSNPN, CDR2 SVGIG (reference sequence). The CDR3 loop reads CAWSEGRGDAGNTIYF. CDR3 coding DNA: TGTGCCTGGAGTGAAGGGAGAGGAGACGCTGGAAACACCATATATTTT.

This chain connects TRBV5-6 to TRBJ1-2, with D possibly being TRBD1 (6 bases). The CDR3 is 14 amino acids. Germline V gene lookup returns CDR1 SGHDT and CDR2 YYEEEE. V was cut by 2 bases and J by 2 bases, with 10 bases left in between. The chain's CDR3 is CASSFGGRNYGYTF. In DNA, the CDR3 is TGTGCCAGCAGCTTTGGGGGCCGCAACTATGGCTACACCTTC.

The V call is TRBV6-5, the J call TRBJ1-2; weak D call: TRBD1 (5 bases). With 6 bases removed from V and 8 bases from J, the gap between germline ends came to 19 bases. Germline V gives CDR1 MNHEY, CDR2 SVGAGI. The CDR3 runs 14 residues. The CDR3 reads CASRPSGRGWGYTF. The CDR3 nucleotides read TGTGCCAGCAGACCCTCGGGGAGGGGCTGGGGCTACACCTTC.

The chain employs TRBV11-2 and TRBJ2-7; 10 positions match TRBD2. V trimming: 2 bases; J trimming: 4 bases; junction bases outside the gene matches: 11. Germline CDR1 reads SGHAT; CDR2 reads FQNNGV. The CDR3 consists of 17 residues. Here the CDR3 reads CASSLRSGTSGIYEQYF. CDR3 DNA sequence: TGTGCCAGCAGCTTAAGAAGCGGCACTAGCGGGATATACGAGCAGTACTTC.

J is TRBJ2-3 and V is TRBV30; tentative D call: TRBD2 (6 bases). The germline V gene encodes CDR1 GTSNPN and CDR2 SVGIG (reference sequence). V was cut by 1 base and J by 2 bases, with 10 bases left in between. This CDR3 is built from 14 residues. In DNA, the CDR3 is TGTGCCTGGAGTGCCGGCGGGACCACAGATACGCAGTATTTT. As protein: CAWSAGGTTDTQYF.

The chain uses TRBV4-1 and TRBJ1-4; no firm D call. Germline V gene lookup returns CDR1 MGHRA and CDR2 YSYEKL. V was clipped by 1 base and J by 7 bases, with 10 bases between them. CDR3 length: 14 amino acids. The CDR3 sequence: CASSQGGPGEKLFF. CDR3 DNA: TGCGCCAGCAGCCAAGGAGGGCCGGGTGAAAAACTGTTTTTT.

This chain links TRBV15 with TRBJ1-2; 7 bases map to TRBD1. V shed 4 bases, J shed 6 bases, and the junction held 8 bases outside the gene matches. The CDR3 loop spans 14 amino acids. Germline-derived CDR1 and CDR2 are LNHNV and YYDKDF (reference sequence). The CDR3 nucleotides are TGTGCCACCAGCAACGACAGGGTACTTCATGGCTACACCTTC. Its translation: CATSNDRVLHGYTF.

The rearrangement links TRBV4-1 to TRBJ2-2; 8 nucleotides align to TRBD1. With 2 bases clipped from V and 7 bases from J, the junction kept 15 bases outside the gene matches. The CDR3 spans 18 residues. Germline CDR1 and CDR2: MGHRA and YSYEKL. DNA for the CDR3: TGCGCCAGCAGCCAACTACCCAGGGGGCCCGAACTAAGCGGGGAGCTGTTTTTT. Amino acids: CASSQLPRGPELSGELFF.

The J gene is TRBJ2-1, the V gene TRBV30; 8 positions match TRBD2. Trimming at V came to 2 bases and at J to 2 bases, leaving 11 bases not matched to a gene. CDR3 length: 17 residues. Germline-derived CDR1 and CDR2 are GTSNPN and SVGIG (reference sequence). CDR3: CAWSIQLADPTYNEQFF. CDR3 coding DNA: TGTGCCTGGAGTATCCAACTAGCGGACCCCACCTACAATGAGCAGTTCTTC.

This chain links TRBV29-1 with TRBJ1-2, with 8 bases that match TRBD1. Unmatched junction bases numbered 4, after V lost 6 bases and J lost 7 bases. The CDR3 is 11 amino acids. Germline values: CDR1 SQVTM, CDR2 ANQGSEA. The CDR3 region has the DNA TGCAGCGTGGACAGGGAAGCTGGCTACACCTTC. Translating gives CSVDREAGYTF.

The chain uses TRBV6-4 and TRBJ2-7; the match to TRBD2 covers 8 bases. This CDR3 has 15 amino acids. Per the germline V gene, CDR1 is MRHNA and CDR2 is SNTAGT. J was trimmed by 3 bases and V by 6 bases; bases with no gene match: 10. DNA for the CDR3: TGTGCCAGCAGGGAGTTCCCGGGACTAGGCTACGAGCAGTACTTC. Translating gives CASREFPGLGYEQYF.

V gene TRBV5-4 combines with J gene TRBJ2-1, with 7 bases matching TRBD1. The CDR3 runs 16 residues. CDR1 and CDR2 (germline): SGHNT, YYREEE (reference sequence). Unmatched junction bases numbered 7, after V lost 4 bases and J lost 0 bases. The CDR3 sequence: CASSPYRGSSYNEQFF. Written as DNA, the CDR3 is TGTGCCAGCAGCCCCTACAGGGGTAGCTCCTACAATGAGCAGTTCTTC.

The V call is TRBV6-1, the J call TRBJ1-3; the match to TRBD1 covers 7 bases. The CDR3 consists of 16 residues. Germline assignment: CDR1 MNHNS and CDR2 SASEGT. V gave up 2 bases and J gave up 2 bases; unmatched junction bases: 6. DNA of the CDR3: TGTGCCAGCAGTGAAAGGGGGCGCGCGGCTGGAAACACCATATATTTT. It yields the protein CASSERGRAAGNTIYF.

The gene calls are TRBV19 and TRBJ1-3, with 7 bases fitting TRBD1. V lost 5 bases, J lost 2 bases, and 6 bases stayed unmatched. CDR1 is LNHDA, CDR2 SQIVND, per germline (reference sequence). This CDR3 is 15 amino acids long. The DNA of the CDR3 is TGTGCCAGTAGTCAAGAGACAGGGACTGGAAACACCATATATTTT. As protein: CASSQETGTGNTIYF.

CDR3 sequence: CASSPYAGTNEKLFF. The CDR3 nucleotides are TGTGCCAGCTCACCTTATGCAGGGACTAATGAAAAACTGTTTTTT. The chain links TRBV18 to TRBJ1-4, with D tentatively TRBD1 (5 bases). Germline assignment: CDR1 KGHSH and CDR2 LQKENI. This CDR3 is built from 15 residues. Trimming stripped 3 bases from V and 2 bases from J, with 10 bases between.

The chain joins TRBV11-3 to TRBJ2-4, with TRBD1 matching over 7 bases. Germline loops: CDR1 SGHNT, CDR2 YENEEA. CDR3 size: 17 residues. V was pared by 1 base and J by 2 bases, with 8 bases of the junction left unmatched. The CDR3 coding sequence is TGTGCCAGCAGCTTAGGCCCCCTACAGGGGTCCAAAAACATTCAGTACTTC. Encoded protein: CASSLGPLQGSKNIQYF.